At least ten counts were recorded for the clone carrying this TCR beta chain. This CDR3 region has 15 residues. With 9 bases removed from V and 1 base from J, the gap between germline ends came to 17 bases. Germline CDR1 reads SGHNT; CDR2 reads YYREEE (reference sequence). This specimen belongs to a study of molecular identifiers for immune sequencing clone quantification. One entry per CDR3 protein, called by TCRdb with MiXCR from the PCR reads. This table holds 40,000 to 50,000 distinct CDR3 sequences, around 21% found once. This sequence was found in a human donor in good health. Some libraries in this study had Jurkat cell RNA spiked in. The rearrangement uses TRBV5-4 and TRBJ2-1; D possibly corresponds to TRBD1 (8 bases). Sequencing was performed on naive CD8+ T cells from blood, with Jurkat cell RNA spiked in. Subset reported: FACS-sorted CD8+CD4-CCR7+CD45RA+ naive T cells. The CDR3 DNA sequence: TGTGCCACCTCGGACAGGGAGGGGTCCTACAATGAGCAGTTCTTC. Amino acid sequence: CATSDREGSYNEQFF.